What follows describes a single TCR beta chain. The source of the sample is a study of cytomegalovirus exposure and HLA in healthy donors. Primers for the PCR totalled 60 Vbeta and 13 Jbeta. The data were produced by immunoSEQ multiplex PCR, yet TCRdb's version contains in-frame clones alone and is incomplete. The table includes roughly 240,000 clones, roughly 78% detected once. With 2 bases clipped from V and 5 bases from J, the junction kept 3 bases outside the gene matches. The CDR3 length is 14 residues. Germline V gene sequence: CDR1 SGHRS, CDR2 YFSETQ. The sequenced material came from PBMCs. The gene calls are TRBV5-1 and TRBJ2-7, with 11 bases identical to TRBD1. The clonotype comes from a boy aged 10-17 years in good health and CMV-seronegative. CDR3 DNA: TGCGCCAGCAGCTTTTCGGGACAGGGGGACGAGCAGTACTTC. Its translation: CASSFSGQGDEQYF.